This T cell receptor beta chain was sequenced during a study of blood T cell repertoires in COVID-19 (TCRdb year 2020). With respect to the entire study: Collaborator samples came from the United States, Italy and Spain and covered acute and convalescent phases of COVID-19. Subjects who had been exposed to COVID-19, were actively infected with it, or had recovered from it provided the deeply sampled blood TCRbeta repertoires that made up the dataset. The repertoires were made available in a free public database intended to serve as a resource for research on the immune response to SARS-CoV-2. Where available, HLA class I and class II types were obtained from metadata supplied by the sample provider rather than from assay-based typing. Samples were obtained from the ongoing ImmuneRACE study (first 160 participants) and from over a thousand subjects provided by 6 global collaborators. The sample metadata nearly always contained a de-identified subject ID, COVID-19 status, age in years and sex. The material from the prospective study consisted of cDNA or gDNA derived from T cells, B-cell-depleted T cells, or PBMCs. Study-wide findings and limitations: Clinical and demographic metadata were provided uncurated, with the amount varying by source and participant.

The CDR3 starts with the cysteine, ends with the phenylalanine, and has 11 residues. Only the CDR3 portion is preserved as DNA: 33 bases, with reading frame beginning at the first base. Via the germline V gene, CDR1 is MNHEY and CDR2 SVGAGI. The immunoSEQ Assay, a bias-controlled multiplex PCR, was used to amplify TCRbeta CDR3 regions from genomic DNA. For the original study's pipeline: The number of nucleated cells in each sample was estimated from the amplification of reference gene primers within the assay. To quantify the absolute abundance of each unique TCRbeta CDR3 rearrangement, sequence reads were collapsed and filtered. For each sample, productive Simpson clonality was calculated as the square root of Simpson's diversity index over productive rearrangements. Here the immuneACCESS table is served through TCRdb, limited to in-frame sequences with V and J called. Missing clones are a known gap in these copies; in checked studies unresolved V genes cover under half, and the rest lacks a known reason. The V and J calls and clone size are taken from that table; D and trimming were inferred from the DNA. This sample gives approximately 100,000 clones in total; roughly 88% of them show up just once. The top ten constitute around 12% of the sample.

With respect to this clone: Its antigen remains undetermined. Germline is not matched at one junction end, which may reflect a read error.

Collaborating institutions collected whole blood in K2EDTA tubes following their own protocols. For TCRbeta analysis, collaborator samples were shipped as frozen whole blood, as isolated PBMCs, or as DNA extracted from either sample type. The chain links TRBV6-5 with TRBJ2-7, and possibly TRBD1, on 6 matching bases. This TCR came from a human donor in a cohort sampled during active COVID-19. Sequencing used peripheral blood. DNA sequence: TGTGCCGGAGACAGGCCGGGACCCCGTATCTTC. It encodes CAGDRPGPRIF.